This is a list of T cell receptor beta chains from one sample in a study of OX40 agonist ivuxolimab in advanced cancers. This table comes from immunoSEQ multiplex PCR, and its TCRdb copy is limited to in-frame clones, with some not included. The sample records about 88,000 clones, approximately 90% being singletons. Sequencing used CD4+ or CD8+ T cells sorted from blood, obtained in a trial of the OX40 agonist ivuxolimab. These receptors were collected from an adult with an advanced solid tumor such as melanoma, head and neck, liver or kidney cancer. Both conserved end residues are part of each CDR3. The D gene is left open where the match is weak. Not all rows give a size; the values are once, few, many and, for expanded clones, a class.

CDR3 protein	CDR3 DNA	J gene	clone size	V gene	D gene
CASSPGRQETQYF	TGTGCCAGTAGCCCGGGACGGCAAGAGACCCAGTACTTC	TRBJ2-5	-	TRBV19	-
CASSLERSSGSDTQYF	TGTGCCAGCAGCTTAGAGAGGTCTAGCGGATCAGATACGCAGTATTTT	TRBJ2-3	few	TRBV7-2	TRBD2
CASSWVRAQPQHF	TGTGCCAGCAGTTGGGTTCGGGCTCAGCCCCAGCATTTT	TRBJ1-5	once	TRBV27	-
CASSVLLGGSGANVLTF	TGTGCCAGTAGTGTCCTCCTCGGGGGCTCTGGGGCCAACGTCCTGACTTTC	TRBJ2-6	once	TRBV19	-
CASSYSVTAYNSPLHF	TGTGCCAGCAGTTACTCGGTAACCGCCTATAATTCACCCCTCCACTTT	TRBJ1-6	-	TRBV6-5	-
CASSLAGSGRDTQYF	TGTGCCAGCAGTTTAGCGGGCTCGGGAAGGGATACGCAGTATTTT	TRBJ2-3	once	TRBV6-6	TRBD2
CASSPYATNEKLFF	TGTGCCAGCAGCCCTTATGCAACTAATGAAAAACTGTTTTTT	TRBJ1-4	-	TRBV5-4	-
CASSLDRANNQPQHF	TGTGCCAGCAGCTTGGACAGGGCGAACAATCAGCCCCAGCATTTT	TRBJ1-5	-	TRBV5-5	-
CASSLEGSNTGELFF	TGTGCCAGCAGCTTGGAGGGGAGTAACACCGGGGAGCTGTTTTTT	TRBJ2-2	-	TRBV5-5	-
CASTPADRDTYEQYF	TGCGCCAGCACCCCGGCTGATAGGGATACCTACGAGCAGTACTTC	TRBJ2-7	-	TRBV4-1	-
CAWSPPGTGGRPLHF	TGTGCCTGGAGTCCACCCGGGACAGGCGGCAGACCCCTCCACTTT	TRBJ1-6	-	TRBV30	TRBD1
CASSLGQGTNEKLFF	TGTGCCAGCAGCCTCGGACAGGGAACTAATGAAAAACTGTTTTTT	TRBJ1-4	-	TRBV5-4	TRBD1
CASRRDSGGYTF	TGTGCCAGCAGGAGAGACAGCGGCGGCTACACCTTC	TRBJ1-2	-	TRBV6-5	-
CASSWSTGTDTQYF	TGTGCCAGCAGCTGGTCGACAGGCACAGATACGCAGTATTTT	TRBJ2-3	once	TRBV5-5	-
CASSSQGGGTQYF	TGTGCCAGCAGCTCCCAGGGGGGCGGGACGCAGTATTTT	TRBJ2-3	-	TRBV25-1	-
CASSVAGTGGATGELFF	TGTGCCAGCAGCGTGGCAGGGACCGGCGGAGCCACCGGGGAGCTGTTTTTT	TRBJ2-2	-	TRBV9	-
CASHTQVTDTQYF	TGTGCCAGCCACACGCAAGTCACAGATACGCAGTATTTT	TRBJ2-3	once	TRBV5-4	-
CSVSTSGSYEQYF	TGCAGCGTCTCGACTAGCGGCTCCTACGAGCAGTACTTC	TRBJ2-7	once	TRBV29-1	TRBD2
CASSHTGYVAFF	TGTGCCAGCAGTCACACAGGGTACGTTGCTTTCTTT	TRBJ1-1	-	TRBV7-2	-
CASSPSAGNQPQHF	TGTGCCAGCAGCCCATCGGCGGGCAATCAGCCCCAGCATTTT	TRBJ1-5	-	TRBV6-5	-
CASSPEIGTSGYEQFF	TGTGCCAGCTCACCTGAGATCGGGACTAGCGGCTATGAGCAGTTCTTC	TRBJ2-1	-	TRBV18	TRBD2
CASSLGRSYSYEQYF	TGTGCCAGCAGCTTAGGGAGGTCTTACTCCTACGAGCAGTACTTC	TRBJ2-7	-	TRBV7-2	-
CASSIDRGASGISYNEQFF	TGTGCCAGTAGTATTGATAGGGGCGCAAGCGGGATCTCCTACAATGAGCAGTTCTTC	TRBJ2-1	-	TRBV19	TRBD2
CASSLGQGARYTDTQYF	TGTGCCAGCAGCTTGGGCCAGGGGGCCCGATACACAGATACGCAGTATTTT	TRBJ2-3	-	TRBV5-8	TRBD1
CASSHSGGPETQYF	TGTGCTAGCAGCCATAGCGGGGGCCCAGAGACCCAGTACTTC	TRBJ2-5	-	TRBV7-7	TRBD2
CASSPSSGYEQYF	TGTGCCAGCTCACCATCTAGCGGCTACGAGCAGTACTTC	TRBJ2-7	-	TRBV18	TRBD2
CSVELQSSGANVLTF	TGCAGCGTTGAATTGCAGTCCTCTGGGGCCAACGTCCTGACTTTC	TRBJ2-6	-	TRBV29-1	-
CASSSHSGSGTDTQYF	TGTGCCAGCAGCTCACACAGCGGGAGTGGCACAGATACGCAGTATTTT	TRBJ2-3	-	TRBV7-2	TRBD2